This T cell receptor (beta chain) was identified during a study of spatial heterogeneity in lung cancer (dated by TCRdb to about 2019). Turning to the overall study: More beta-chain than alpha-chain transcripts were consistently detected, likely reflecting higher beta-chain transcript abundance. A strong correlation was found between TCR transcript counts in tumor regions and a T cell transcriptional module score from matched bulk RNA-seq. In the raw uncorrected reads, each unique combination of TCR and UMI appeared more than ten times on average. TCR alpha and beta repertoires were quantitatively compared across multiple tumor regions, matched nontumor lung and blood in non-small cell lung cancer. Nonsynonymous mutation counts, determined by whole-exome sequencing of tumor tissue, were related to TCR repertoire features. At surgery, both alpha and beta chains were TCR-sequenced in about 200 tumor regions, fewer than 85 matched nontumor lung samples and just over 55 PBMC samples. General findings and caveats noted by the study authors: The number of expanded intratumoral alpha and beta TCRs correlated with the tumor nonsynonymous mutation count. Confirming at a functional level the hypothesis that regional TCRs recognize regional mutations was considered to require additional single-cell paired TCR alpha and beta sequencing. The count of ubiquitous expanded TCRs correlated with the count of ubiquitous nonsynonymous mutations, and the count of regional expanded TCRs correlated with the count of regional nonsynonymous mutations. Estimated TCR-seq coverage of tumor T cells was only around 6.7% for alpha chains and about 14% for beta chains.

This clonotype has at least ten counts. Its cognate antigen has yet to be identified. No much larger clone is present one base from it, and per-base qualities are unavailable. Library generation was performed with 5' RACE. TCRdb names NextSeq 500 as the instrument used. To allow correction of PCR and sequencing errors, the TCR library protocol tagged every TCR cDNA molecule with a unique molecular identifier. In the paper's pipeline: TCR identification, UMI-based error correction and CDR3 extraction were all carried out with Decombinator tools. TCRs above a frequency of 2 per 1,000, corresponding to the top 1% of the tumor frequency distribution, were defined as expanded. Expanded tumor TCRs were classed as regional if statistically deemed absent (corrected P<0.05) from at least one tumor region, otherwise ubiquitous. Renyi diversity was calculated using the R vegan package after each repertoire was subsampled 100 times to 5,000 TCRs. To build CDR3 similarity networks, amino acid triplet string-kernel similarity was used, and CDR3s were connected when their pairwise similarity was above 0.82. TCRdb cleaned the public reads at Q25 with fastp, built clones with MiXCR and kept in-frame beta chains. CDR3 protein duplicates are merged, each entry listing the most common genes and DNA. What appears here as the V and J calls and clone size reflects TCRdb's work, not the paper's. For this sample the table gives around 18,000 distinct CDR3 sequences, of which around 5% were detected only once. Of the sample, 10% to 13% is held by the ten largest clones.

Taken with the paper, the label for time point translates to: sample taken at primary tumor resection. The donors were approximately 70 patients from the lung TRACERx cohort who had early-stage, untreated non-small cell lung cancer. Whole RNA extracted from tumor and nontumor lung tissue, or from cryopreserved PBMC samples, was used for TCR sequencing without cell sorting. Only patients with enough RNA available from two or more tumor regions were chosen for TCR sequencing. Tumor and adjacent nontumor lung specimens were reviewed by a lung pathologist before selection. Spanning cysteine to phenylalanine, the CDR3 consists of 19 amino acids. The entry retains the CDR3 DNA only, 57 bases that are in frame from base 1. The germline V gene (reference sequence) gives CDR1 as MNHNY and CDR2 as SVGAGI. V ends up 0 bases short and J 7 bases short, with an unmatched junction base count of 14.

This receptor was obtained from a female donor with early-stage non-small cell lung cancer. The sequenced sample was lung tumor tissue, obtained at surgery. The chain is assembled from TRBV6-6 and TRBJ2-2; TRBD2 agrees with 10 junctional bases. Here the CDR3 is given as CASSYSEFGTSEPLGELFF. The bases are TGTGCCAGCAGTTACTCGGAGTTCGGGACTAGCGAACCCCTCGGGGAGCTGTTTTTT.